The entry that follows covers one T cell receptor beta chain sequence. The CDR3 consists of 15 residues. Per germline, CDR1 GTSNPN and CDR2 SVGIG (reference sequence). Deletions cut 1 base from V and 3 bases from J, with 12 bases between. The method was immunoSEQ multiplex PCR; TCRdb's version includes in-frame clones alone and lacks a portion of them. The sample shows about 69,000 clones, 89% of them seen only once. The source of the sample is a study of OX40 agonist ivuxolimab in advanced cancers. The specimen comprised CD4+ or CD8+ T cells sorted from blood, sampled in a trial of the OX40 agonist ivuxolimab. The receptor comes from an adult with an advanced solid tumor such as melanoma, head and neck, liver or kidney cancer. This chain joins TRBV30 and TRBJ1-4; no clear D. CDR3 region: CAWSDIGGANEKLFF. In nucleotides, the CDR3 is TGTGCCTGGAGTGATATCGGTGGGGCTAATGAAAAACTGTTTTTT.